This T cell receptor (beta chain) was sequenced during a study of technical replicates of blood from a few donors. Generated by immunoSEQ multiplex PCR, the TCRdb table keeps only in-frame clones and is missing some. This table has roughly 80,000 clones, around 94% appearing once. The sequencing sample was made of T cells isolated from PBMCs. The receptor was isolated from a human donor in good health.

The CDR3 DNA is TGTGCCACCAGCAGGCGACTCCAATTCGAGCAGTACTTC. Its protein product is CATSRRLQFEQYF. The rearrangement joins TRBV15 to TRBJ2-7, with D uncertain. The germline V and J ends were trimmed by 3 bases and 6 bases, with 12 bases remaining between them. The CDR3 covers 13 residues. The germline CDR1 and CDR2 sequences are LNHNV and YYDKDF (reference sequence).